This T cell receptor (beta chain) is from a study of beta chain features in type 1 diabetes. Purity (above 95%) was reached by all sorted populations. TCRB transcripts that were expressed got sequenced, as all of the isolated RNA had been reverse transcribed. Using immunoSEQ multiplex PCR, the repertoire was profiled, and TCRdb retains in-frame clones only, with some absent. The profile shows around 320,000 clones, roughly 15% of them singletons. This CDR3 is built from 14 residues. The junction had 3 bases not matched to a gene; V was cut back by 0 bases and J by 6 bases. Germline loops: CDR1 SGDLS, CDR2 YYNGEE.

The J gene is TRBJ2-1, the V gene TRBV9, with TRBD2 identical over 7 bases. Sequenced material: central memory CD4+ T cells from blood. The clonotype was recovered from a young man in good health. CDR3 coding DNA: TGTGCCAGCAGCGTAGTAGCGGGTGGCAATGAGCAGTTCTTC. Translated: CASSVVAGGNEQFF.